This T cell receptor (beta chain) was sequenced during a study of CD8 T cells in ankylosing spondylitis. This CDR3 region has 14 residues. J was trimmed by 8 bases and V by 0 bases; bases with no gene match: 5. The germline V gene has CDR1 SGHRS and CDR2 YFSETQ. TCRdb reprocessed the 5' RACE reads via MiXCR and lists one record per CDR3 protein. The sample lists about 130,000 distinct CDR3 sequences, about 7% occurring once. This clonotype has ten or more counts. Sequenced input: blood, either unsorted or a sorted T cell fraction (not recorded which). The V and J genes are TRBV5-1 and TRBJ2-1; 7 bases are a match to TRBD1. This TCR derives from a male donor with ankylosing spondylitis or in good health (not recorded which). The CDR3 here is CASSLGGTDDEQFF. CDR3 DNA sequence: TGCGCCAGCAGCTTGGGTGGGACAGATGATGAGCAGTTCTTC.